A selection of T cell receptor beta chains follows, all from one sample in a study of T cells in tuberculosis. Clones were read by immunoSEQ multiplex PCR, and TCRdb kept only the in-frame ones, dropping some. This sample yields over 30,000 clones, of which nearly 90% are seen a single time; 5.4% belongs to the top ten. The source material was PBMCs, sampled at tuberculosis diagnosis. The receptors here all came from an adult with tuberculosis. CDR3s leave out the opening cysteine and the closing phenylalanine or tryptophan. Clone size appears in some rows only: once, few, many, or a class for an expanded clone.

abundance	v_gene	j_gene	CDR3aa
-	TRBV10-3	TRBJ1-2	AVRGDRGFLYGYT
-	TRBV27	TRBJ2-7	ASSLYARAEQY
-	TRBV5-1	TRBJ1-1	ASSKREGGGEAF
-	TRBV14	TRBJ1-2	ASSPRDPNFNYGYT
once	TRBV29-1	TRBJ2-1	SVEGWRGGYNEQF
few	TRBV19	TRBJ1-6	ASSGTGRWSPLH
few	TRBV10-3	TRBJ2-3	AISETYSDTQY
-	TRBV5-1	TRBJ1-2	ASSLAGANYGYT
-	TRBV7-9	TRBJ2-6	ASSLALSGANVLT
-	TRBV4-3	TRBJ2-3	ASSRGTSGRSDTQY
-	TRBV2	TRBJ1-4	ASCRDRGHEKLF
-	TRBV5-1	TRBJ2-5	ASSLGDSQETQY
-	TRBV5-6	TRBJ2-5	ASSRGRSGETQY
-	TRBV30	TRBJ1-6	AWNSGFGSPLH
-	TRBV30	TRBJ1-5	AWSGAGLLQDRNQPQH
-	TRBV6-5	TRBJ2-3	ASSRQVTDTQY
-	TRBV9	TRBJ2-3	ASSVVAGGSDTQY
-	TRBV30	TRBJ1-1	AWRRTEVEAF
-	TRBV5-1	TRBJ2-3	ASSLADRITDTQY
once	TRBV4-1	TRBJ2-5	ASSPRGAREETQY
-	TRBV6-6	TRBJ1-3	ASSYEVVSGNTIY
-	TRBV7-3	TRBJ2-2	ASSLNTGELF
-	TRBV6-1	TRBJ1-1	ASSKTGGVEAF
-	TRBV7-9	TRBJ1-1	ASSLFQGAEAF
-	TRBV9	TRBJ2-1	ASSFAGTGGNEQF
-	TRBV2	TRBJ1-2	ASKDRGIANYGYT
-	TRBV5-6	TRBJ2-7	ASSSGREEQY
-	TRBV7-2	TRBJ2-1	ASSLTPGQGKVKQF
-	TRBV25-1	TRBJ2-1	ASKGYNEQF
-	TRBV27	TRBJ2-7	ASKAGTSTYEQY
-	TRBV13	TRBJ2-3	ASSRSGPDTQY